This is a list of T cell receptor beta chains from one sample in a study of blood T cell repertoires in COVID-19. Produced via immunoSEQ multiplex PCR; TCRdb's table is partial and in-frame only. The sample shows around 40,000 clones, around three quarters of them seen only once. Sequenced: peripheral blood. The receptors derive from a man at least 80 years old with active or convalescent COVID-19. Both conserved end residues are part of each CDR3.

v_call	j_call	cdr3_aa
TRBV19	TRBJ1-5	CASSSRRTGDYSSNQPQHF
TRBV5-8	TRBJ2-7	CASSGRLAGYYEQYF
TRBV9	TRBJ1-1	CASSVQENTEAFF
TRBV6-5	TRBJ2-1	CASSLSGGYNEQFF
TRBV7-2	TRBJ1-1	CASSLGMNTEAFF
TRBV7-9	TRBJ1-1	CASSLPGTEAFF
TRBV20-1	TRBJ2-3	CSASMATGGQYF
TRBV25-1	TRBJ2-7	CASSESIDFYEQYF
TRBV28	TRBJ1-4	CASKDRANEKLFF
TRBV25-1	TRBJ1-6	CASRSRDRNLYNSPLHF
TRBV6-2/TRBV6-3	TRBJ2-7	CASSYGLFGEQYF
TRBV5-4	TRBJ2-1	CASSSVGLAGIEQFF
TRBV2	TRBJ2-7	CASSVGGWEPSYEQYF
TRBV30	TRBJ2-7	CAWSPTGYEQYF
TRBV14	TRBJ1-2	CASSQGTNNYGYTF
TRBV29-1	TRBJ1-2	CSVDLLQGSDGYTF
TRBV30	TRBJ1-2	CAWIRQVYGYTF
TRBV5-1	TRBJ2-3	CASSLDRGASTDTQYF
TRBV28	TRBJ1-6	CATGGGENSPLHF
TRBV28	TRBJ1-2	CASSWGRYGYTF
TRBV27	TRBJ2-3	CASSRGTVPTDTQYF
TRBV19	TRBJ1-1	CASRKSRDTEAFF
TRBV28	TRBJ2-7	CASSLSGVGQSSYEQYF
TRBV2	TRBJ2-1	CASSPGTSRGNEQFF
TRBV2	TRBJ2-3	CASSESSTDTQYF
TRBV29-1	TRBJ1-1	CSVETDNTEAFF
TRBV10-3	TRBJ1-1	CAISEQTGGFEAFF
TRBV9	TRBJ2-5	CASSVEGSLQYF
TRBV4-2	TRBJ2-7	CASSSYDRSYEQYF
TRBV7-2	TRBJ1-2	CASSSRQGLRGYTF
TRBV18	TRBJ2-5	CASSALSGGPGETQYF
TRBV7-2	TRBJ2-3	CASSKSGGASTDTQYF
TRBV4-1	TRBJ1-1	CASSQGQKNTEAFF
TRBV4-3	TRBJ2-1	CASSQVGGGLSYNEQFF
TRBV7-3	TRBJ2-2	CASSSGQGNTGELFF
TRBV7-9	TRBJ2-5	CASSSWTGQETQYF
TRBV4-1	TRBJ2-1	CASAVGGAYNEQFF
TRBV5-1	TRBJ2-3	CASSSGTGYDTQYF
TRBV2	TRBJ2-1	CASNLAGTHNEQFF
TRBV2	TRBJ2-2	CASKHRTSGGAGELFF
TRBV14	TRBJ2-3	CASSPLTGSTDTQYF
TRBV5-1	TRBJ2-7	CASSLAAGTGYEGQYF
TRBV5-1	TRBJ2-7	CASSLTGGPYEQYF
TRBV6-6	TRBJ2-7	CATRVGGVNSYEQYF
TRBV6-2/TRBV6-3	TRBJ1-4	CASSYVLPGNRDEKLFF
TRBV7-3	TRBJ2-1	CASSLTGLAGENNEQFF
TRBV29-1	TRBJ2-5	CSVERTGSQETQYF
TRBV5-1	TRBJ2-2	CASSLVRGGTGELFF
TRBV7-9	TRBJ2-6	CASSFASSGANVLTF
TRBV28	TRBJ2-1	CASSLGGYNEQFF
TRBV5-6	TRBJ2-1	CASSFPRYNEQFF
TRBV21-1	TRBJ2-7	CASSKGGAGVRYEQYF
TRBV19	TRBJ2-2	CATLPPGQGAGELFF
TRBV6-5	TRBJ1-1	CASSLGTLGTEAFF
TRBV3-1/TRBV3-2	TRBJ2-2	CASSTEAGGPVWTGELFF